This TCR beta chain was documented in a study of blood T cells in healthy people across ages. Study context: About one barcoded beta molecule per two T cells was captured by template switching.

Broader study findings: Both higher diversity and more naive CD4+ cells marked long-lived donors when set against aged donors. The lack of PBMC sorting stopped any conclusive naive versus antigen-experienced comparison. Diversity estimates from one million T cells were considered underestimates.

As regards this clonotype: The antigen remains unidentified.

The CDR3 contains 15 residues. The V and J ends lost 3 bases and 0 bases respectively, with 12 bases between them. The germline V gene has CDR1 LGHNA and CDR2 YSLEER. Primers used in a second PCR of roughly 6 to 12 cycles were a sample-barcoded 5' primer and a J-beta primer mix. Using its own MiXCR run on the 5' RACE reads, TCRdb lists one record per CDR3 protein. The sample contains a few hundred thousand distinct CDR3 sequences, roughly half of which appear only once. The V gene is TRBV4-3, the J gene TRBJ2-7; D perhaps matches TRBD1 (5 bases). The specimen was blood. This clonotype originated in a man aged 60 to 69 in good health. This chain's CDR3 is CASSHDSQASYEQYF. In DNA form, the CDR3 reads TGCGCCAGCAGCCACGACAGTCAAGCCTCCTACGAGCAGTACTTC.